This T cell receptor beta chain derives from a study of T cells in Graves' hyperthyroidism and ophthalmopathy (dated by TCRdb to between 2018 and 2021). In terms of the full investigation: Peripheral blood samples were taken at initial diagnosis, before any treatment was given. An independent validation cohort of 18 to 20 hyperthyroidism patients and about 15 patients who later progressed to ophthalmopathy tested prospective prediction of ophthalmopathy. According to the paper, TCR Vbeta CDR3 sequencing was carried out on 135 peripheral blood samples, which came from 40 to 45 ophthalmopathy, around 75 hyperthyroidism and roughly 17 progressor patients. For training and testing, the 100 patients in the discovery cohort were randomly divided in a 7:3 ratio. A discovery cohort of about a hundred patients, fewer than 50 with Graves' ophthalmopathy and more than 55 with stable Graves' hyperthyroidism, was used to find distinguishing TCR V-J signatures. After sampling, hyperthyroidism patients received methimazole starting at 30 mg daily, and ophthalmopathy patients received high-dose intravenous methylprednisolone. In more than 5 Graves' hyperthyroidism patients, the study also compared T-cell repertoires from thyroid tissue with T-cell repertoires from blood.

The research as a whole found: Blood samples also contained most of the expanded thyroid clonotypes (frequency above 0.001), which suggests that blood repertoires may reflect thyroid immune responses. In cross-validation, a model built on a 13 V-J signature told ophthalmopathy apart from stable hyperthyroidism with 87.88% sensitivity and roughly 81% specificity, and in testing the same model reached 80%/75%. In validation, the model predicted progression to ophthalmopathy with approximately 69% sensitivity and 72% to 75% specificity, a median of about six months before onset. Sample size was not statistically predetermined, and investigators were not blinded to group allocation.

Stable Graves' hyperthyroidism was defined as the absence of progression to ophthalmopathy over 18 months of follow-up. The hyperthyroidism patients were between 18 and 65 years old and newly diagnosed, with a disease duration of less than 2 months. Any patient with an uncontrolled infection, another autoimmune disease, pregnancy or lactation was excluded. Diagnoses were established on the basis of clinical symptoms, serum thyroxine and TRAb, thyroid ultrasound, and orbital computed tomography. PBMCs were isolated from around 10 ml of fresh peripheral blood by Ficoll-Paque density gradient centrifugation. Trizol reagent was used to extract total RNA, and RNA quality was then checked on an Agilent 2100 Bioanalyzer. CDR1 and CDR2, per the germline V gene, are KGHSH and LQKENI. The junction shows trimming of 5 bases on V and 1 base on J, plus 14 bases between the germline ends. Its CDR3 holds 15 amino acids, cysteine through phenylalanine. Only the CDR3 region is kept as DNA, spanning 45 bases read in frame from base 1.

The TCR beta CDR3 regions were amplified from the RNA transcripts. A first-round RT-PCR of the TCR CDR3 used the HTBI primer set with the Qiagen OneStep RT-PCR kit. The libraries were constructed in a second round of multiplex PCR and then size-selected and purified. Sequencing of the libraries was done on an Illumina HiSeq2000 using paired-end 100 bp reads. Under the source paper's analysis protocol: SOAPnuke was used to process the raw data, throwing out any read that contained adapters or uncalled bases, had a mean Phred below 15, or lacked an exact constant-primer or identifier match. High-quality paired reads were merged with COPE v1.2.5, and unique nucleotide sequences were defined as clonotypes. Clonotypes were aligned to IMGT TRBV, TRBD and TRBJ reference segments using MiTCR v1.1. The analysis was restricted to V-J combinations with a frequency above 0.0001, which together covered about 99% of the repertoires. A TCS score was defined as the ratio of F50 (clonal expansion) to E x V (chaos), with BLOSUM62-based TCRdist applied between CDR3 peptides within each V-J. Welch's t-statistics and random forest reduced around 510 V-J features to some 14, which were used in a naive Bayes classifier (R e1071). Through fastp at Q25 and MiXCR, TCRdb rebuilt clones from the public reads, retaining in-frame beta chains. Each CDR3 protein gets just one entry, which takes the most common genes and DNA from the rows behind it. V and J calls and clone size were set by TCRdb, not the authors. Present in this sample are some 770,000 distinct CDR3 sequences, 16% of which were seen just once. In total, the top ten clones hold under 8.5% of the sample.

Comment on this clonotype: It lacks a known antigen. It has no much larger one-base neighbor in the sample; base qualities were not kept.

The sequence links TRBV18 to TRBJ1-2; TRBD1 is perhaps the D gene, given 5 matching bases. Input material: blood. The source of this sequence is a man between 18 and 35 years old with Graves' hyperthyroidism. Read as DNA, the sequence is TGTGCCAGCTCAACTAGCGGGGACGGTAACTATGGCTACACCTTC. Its coded protein is CASSTSGDGNYGYTF.